This TCR beta chain was found in a study of cytomegalovirus exposure and HLA in healthy donors. Study-level results: TCR beta chain V- and J-gene trimming was linked, in a later analysis, to a missense variant in DCLRE1C. High specificity and sensitivity for cytomegalovirus status were reported for the classifier. HLA restriction was apparent for most CMV-associated TCR beta chains in a later analysis.

A remark on this clone: Its cognate antigen is unknown.

With 60 Vbeta and 13 Jbeta primers, the PCR was carried out. The table came from immunoSEQ multiplex PCR; TCRdb's copy has only in-frame clones and leaves some out. Among roughly 130,000 clones listed, 70% to 75% were seen once. Germline CDR1 KGHSH, CDR2 LQKENI. The CDR3 loop spans 17 amino acids. V dropped 3 bases and J dropped 0 bases, with 17 bases sitting between them. The sample taken for sequencing was PBMCs. This receptor was taken from a woman between 35 and 50 years old in good health and CMV-seronegative. This chain uses TRBV18 with TRBJ2-5, with a tentative D call TRBD2 (6 bases). The CDR3 coding sequence is TGTGCCAGCTCACCGAGGGAGACTAGTCTCTACCAAGAGACCCAGTACTTC. The encoded protein is CASSPRETSLYQETQYF.